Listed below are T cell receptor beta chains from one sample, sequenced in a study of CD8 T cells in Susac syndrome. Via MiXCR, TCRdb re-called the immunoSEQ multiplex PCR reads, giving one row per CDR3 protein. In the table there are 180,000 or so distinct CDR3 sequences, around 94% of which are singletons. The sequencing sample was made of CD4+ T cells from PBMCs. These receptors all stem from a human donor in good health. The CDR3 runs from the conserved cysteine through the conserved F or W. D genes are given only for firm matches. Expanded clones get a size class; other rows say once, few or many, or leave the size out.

CDR3 DNA: TGTGCCAGCAGCTCACAGGGGCGCGGGACCCAGTACTTC
CDR3 protein: CASSSQGRGTQYF
D gene: TRBD1
J gene: TRBJ2-5
CDR3 length: 13
clone size: once
V gene: TRBV7-9

CDR3 DNA: TGCAGTGCTAGTTTACAGCGGGGGCAAGAGACCCAGTACTTC
CDR3 protein: CSASLQRGQETQYF
D gene: TRBD2
J gene: TRBJ2-5
CDR3 length: 14
clone size: once
V gene: TRBV20-1

CDR3 DNA: TGTGCCAGCAGCTTGGCAGGGGTAAACCAAGAGACCCAGTACTTC
CDR3 protein: CASSLAGVNQETQYF
D gene: NA
J gene: TRBJ2-5
CDR3 length: 15
clone size: NA
V gene: TRBV7-9

CDR3 DNA: TGTGCCTGGAGTGACAGGGTCCAAGCTTTCTTT
CDR3 protein: CAWSDRVQAFF
D gene: NA
J gene: TRBJ1-1
CDR3 length: 11
clone size: NA
V gene: TRBV30

CDR3 DNA: TGCGCCAGCAGCTTCCCAGAGCAAGAGACCCAGTACTTC
CDR3 protein: CASSFPEQETQYF
D gene: NA
J gene: TRBJ2-5
CDR3 length: 13
clone size: NA
V gene: TRBV5-1

CDR3 DNA: TGTGCCAGCAGCCAAACCAGTAGCGGGGGGTACAATGAGCAGTTCTTC
CDR3 protein: CASSQTSSGGYNEQFF
D gene: TRBD2
J gene: TRBJ2-1
CDR3 length: 16
clone size: NA
V gene: TRBV4-2

CDR3 DNA: TGCGCCAGCAGCGCGGGACAGGGAGGCGGGGAGCTGTTTTTT
CDR3 protein: CASSAGQGGGELFF
D gene: TRBD1
J gene: TRBJ2-2
CDR3 length: 14
clone size: NA
V gene: TRBV5-1

CDR3 DNA: TGTGCCAGCAGCCACGGGACTACTAGGAGACCAGATACGCAGTATTTT
CDR3 protein: CASSHGTTRRPDTQYF
D gene: TRBD2
J gene: TRBJ2-3
CDR3 length: 16
clone size: NA
V gene: TRBV6-2/TRBV6-3

CDR3 DNA: TGTGCCAGCAGCCCTAACTCCGTCGGTCGGGATACAGATACGCAGTATTTT
CDR3 protein: CASSPNSVGRDTDTQYF
D gene: NA
J gene: TRBJ2-3
CDR3 length: 17
clone size: NA
V gene: TRBV7-9

CDR3 DNA: TGTGCCAGCAGCCGGTCGGGTGAACCTCAAGAGACCCAGTACTTC
CDR3 protein: CASSRSGEPQETQYF
D gene: NA
J gene: TRBJ2-5
CDR3 length: 15
clone size: NA
V gene: TRBV7-2

CDR3 DNA: TGTGCCAGCAGTACTGGGACTAGCGGAGATACGCAGTATTTT
CDR3 protein: CASSTGTSGDTQYF
D gene: TRBD2
J gene: TRBJ2-3
CDR3 length: 14
clone size: NA
V gene: TRBV6-4

CDR3 DNA: TGTGCCAGTAGTACTCTGCGGGGGGGAGTCTACAATGAGCAGTTCTTC
CDR3 protein: CASSTLRGGVYNEQFF
D gene: TRBD2
J gene: TRBJ2-1
CDR3 length: 16
clone size: NA
V gene: TRBV19

CDR3 DNA: TGTGCCAGCAGCGTAGAGGGCGACGGGGAGCTGTTTTTT
CDR3 protein: CASSVEGDGELFF
D gene: NA
J gene: TRBJ2-2
CDR3 length: 13
clone size: once
V gene: TRBV9

CDR3 DNA: TGTGCCAGCAGTTTAAGCGGGGGGTACTACGAGCAGTACTTC
CDR3 protein: CASSLSGGYYEQYF
D gene: TRBD2
J gene: TRBJ2-7
CDR3 length: 14
clone size: NA
V gene: TRBV12-3/TRBV12-4

CDR3 DNA: TGCAGTGCTATAATTGGACAGGGGATCTACGAGCAGTACTTC
CDR3 protein: CSAIIGQGIYEQYF
D gene: TRBD1
J gene: TRBJ2-7
CDR3 length: 14
clone size: NA
V gene: TRBV20-1

CDR3 DNA: TGTGCCAGCAGCATTACGACAGGGGCCCTTTACGAGCAGTACTTC
CDR3 protein: CASSITTGALYEQYF
D gene: TRBD1
J gene: TRBJ2-7
CDR3 length: 15
clone size: NA
V gene: TRBV9

CDR3 DNA: TGCAGTGCTTCCGGGACTTTGGGGGACCAGCAGTTCTTC
CDR3 protein: CSASGTLGDQQFF
D gene: NA
J gene: TRBJ2-1
CDR3 length: 13
clone size: NA
V gene: TRBV20-1

CDR3 DNA: TGTGCCAGCAGTGAATATCGGGGAAGCGGTGATGAGCAGTTCTTC
CDR3 protein: CASSEYRGSGDEQFF
D gene: NA
J gene: TRBJ2-1
CDR3 length: 15
clone size: NA
V gene: TRBV25-1

CDR3 DNA: TGTGCCGCAAAGGGGGGGGCCGGGGAGACCCAGTACTTC
CDR3 protein: CAAKGGAGETQYF
D gene: NA
J gene: TRBJ2-5
CDR3 length: 13
clone size: NA
V gene: TRBV2